This T cell receptor (beta chain) is from a study of blood T cell repertoires in COVID-19. The data were produced by immunoSEQ multiplex PCR, yet TCRdb's version contains in-frame clones alone and is incomplete. This table has about 180,000 clones, 85% appearing once. The CDR3 has 16 residues. The V segment lost 2 bases and the J segment 3 bases; nucleotides outside the gene matches: 11. Germline V gene lookup returns CDR1 SGHDT and CDR2 YYEEEE. The TCR sequence derives from a person between 70 and 80 years old with COVID-19, enrolled during active disease. Material for sequencing was peripheral blood. The chain is built from TRBV5-6 and TRBJ2-7, with TRBD1 matching 7 bases. The CDR3 here is CASSFGQARVFYEQYF. For the CDR3, the DNA is TGTGCCAGCAGCTTTGGACAGGCTCGGGTTTTCTACGAGCAGTACTTC.